This T cell receptor beta chain was found in a study of regulatory T cells in long-lasting Graves disease. HTBI primers from iRepertoire and Arm-PCR of CDR3 regions yielded the TCR beta libraries. TCRdb independently ran MiXCR on the multiplex PCR reads; one entry per CDR3 protein. The sample lists fewer than 550,000 distinct CDR3 sequences, 20% to 25% occurring once. V dropped 6 bases and J dropped 3 bases, with 15 bases sitting between them. Germline lookup yields CDR1 KGHSH and CDR2 LQKENI. This CDR3 spans 15 amino acids. Sample time point: persistent/refractory GD, antithyroid drugs over 5 years with positive TRAb. The authors made the TCR library using RNA they extracted from PBMCs.

This chain links TRBV18 with TRBJ1-5, with D perhaps TRBD1 (5 bases). The sequences come from peripheral blood mononuclear cells (PBMCs), collected when the disease was refractory, from a patient treated with antithyroid drugs. The TCR was taken from a female donor with Graves disease. The CDR3 is CASSGADGYNQPQHF. Written as DNA, the CDR3 is TGTGCCAGCTCCGGGGCCGACGGCTACAATCAGCCCCAGCATTTT.